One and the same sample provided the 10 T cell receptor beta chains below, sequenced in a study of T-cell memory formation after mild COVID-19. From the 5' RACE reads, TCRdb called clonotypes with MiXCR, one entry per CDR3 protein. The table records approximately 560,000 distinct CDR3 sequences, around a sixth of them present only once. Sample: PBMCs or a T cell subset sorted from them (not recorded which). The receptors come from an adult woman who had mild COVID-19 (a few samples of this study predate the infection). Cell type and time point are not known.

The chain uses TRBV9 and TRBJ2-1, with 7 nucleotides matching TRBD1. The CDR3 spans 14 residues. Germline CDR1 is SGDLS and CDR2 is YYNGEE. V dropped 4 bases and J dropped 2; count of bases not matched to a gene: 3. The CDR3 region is CASSTGQTYNEQFF. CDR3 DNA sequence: TGTGCCAGCAGCACGGGACAGACCTACAATGAGCAGTTCTTC.

DNA for the CDR3: TGTGCCACCAGTGATTTCAACAGGCCCTACGAGCAGTACTTC. This sequence encodes CATSDFNRPYEQYF. The rearrangement joins TRBV24-1 to TRBJ2-7, with D possibly matching TRBD1 (5 bases). The CDR3 extends over 14 amino acids. The V and J ends lost 1 base and 2 bases respectively, with 8 bases between them. CDR1 and CDR2 from the germline V gene are KGHDR and SFDVKD.

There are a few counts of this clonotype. The CDR3 here is CATSGLMNTEAFF. CDR3 nucleotide sequence: TGTGCCACCAGCGGACTTATGAACACTGAAGCTTTCTTT. The V gene is TRBV15, the J gene TRBJ1-1; D is unresolved. Per germline, CDR1 LNHNV and CDR2 YYDKDF (reference sequence). The CDR3 extends over 13 amino acids. V lost 5 bases and J lost 0, with 7 bases in between.

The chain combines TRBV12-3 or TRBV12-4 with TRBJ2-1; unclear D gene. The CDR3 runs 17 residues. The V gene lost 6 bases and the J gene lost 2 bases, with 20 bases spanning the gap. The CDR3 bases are TGTGCCAGCAGGTCCGTAGTGGGCAGGCTTGCCTACAATGAGCAGTTCTTC. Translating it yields CASRSVVGRLAYNEQFF.

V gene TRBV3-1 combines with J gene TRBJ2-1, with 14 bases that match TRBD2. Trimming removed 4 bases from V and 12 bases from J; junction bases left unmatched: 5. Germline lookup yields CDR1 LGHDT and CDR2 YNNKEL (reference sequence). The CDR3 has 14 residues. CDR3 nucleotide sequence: TGTGCCAGCAGCCCTGGGACTAGCGGGAGCGGGCAGTTCTTC. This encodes CASSPGTSGSGQFF.

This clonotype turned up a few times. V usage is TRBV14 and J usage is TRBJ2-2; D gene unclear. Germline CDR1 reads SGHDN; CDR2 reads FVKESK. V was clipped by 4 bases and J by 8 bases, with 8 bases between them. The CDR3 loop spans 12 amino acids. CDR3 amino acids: CASSRVFGELFF. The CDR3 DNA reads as TGTGCCAGCAGCCGGGTGTTTGGGGAGCTGTTTTTT. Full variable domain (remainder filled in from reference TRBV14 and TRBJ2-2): EAGVTQFPSHSVIEKGQTVTLRCDPISGHDNLYWYRRVMGKEIKFLLHFVKESKQDESGMPNNRFLAERTGGTYSTLKVQPAELEDSGVYFCASSRVFGELFFGEGSRLTVL.

The CDR3 nucleotides are TGCGCCAGCAGCCACAGGGGAGGGGCAACCGGGGAGCTGTTTTTT. Protein product: CASSHRGGATGELFF. The J gene is TRBJ2-2, the V gene TRBV4-3; D perhaps matches TRBD2 (7 bases). Germline CDR1 and CDR2: LGHNA and YSLEER. This CDR3 region has 15 residues. V shed 3 bases and J shed 5 bases, with 13 bases lying between them.

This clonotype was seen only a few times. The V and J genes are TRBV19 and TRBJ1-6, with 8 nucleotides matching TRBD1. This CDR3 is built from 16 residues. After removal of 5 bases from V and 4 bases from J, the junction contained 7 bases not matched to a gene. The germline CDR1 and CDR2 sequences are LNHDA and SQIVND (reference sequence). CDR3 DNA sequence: TGTGCCAGTAGTCCCCTCGGACAGGGATATAATTCACCCCTCCACTTT. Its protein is CASSPLGQGYNSPLHF.

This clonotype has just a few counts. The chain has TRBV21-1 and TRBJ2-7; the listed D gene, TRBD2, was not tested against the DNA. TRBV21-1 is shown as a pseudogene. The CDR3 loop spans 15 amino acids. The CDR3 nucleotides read TGTGCCAGCAGCGAGGCGGGACTAGCGGGAGACGAGCAGTACTTC. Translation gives CASSEAGLAGDEQYF.

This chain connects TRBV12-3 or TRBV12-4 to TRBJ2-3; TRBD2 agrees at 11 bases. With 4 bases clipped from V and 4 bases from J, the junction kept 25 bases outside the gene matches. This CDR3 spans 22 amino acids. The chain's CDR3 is CASSSIAGGADYIRSRSDTQYF. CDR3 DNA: TGTGCCAGCAGTTCAATAGCGGGGGGGGCCGATTACATACGGTCCCGCTCAGATACGCAGTATTTT.